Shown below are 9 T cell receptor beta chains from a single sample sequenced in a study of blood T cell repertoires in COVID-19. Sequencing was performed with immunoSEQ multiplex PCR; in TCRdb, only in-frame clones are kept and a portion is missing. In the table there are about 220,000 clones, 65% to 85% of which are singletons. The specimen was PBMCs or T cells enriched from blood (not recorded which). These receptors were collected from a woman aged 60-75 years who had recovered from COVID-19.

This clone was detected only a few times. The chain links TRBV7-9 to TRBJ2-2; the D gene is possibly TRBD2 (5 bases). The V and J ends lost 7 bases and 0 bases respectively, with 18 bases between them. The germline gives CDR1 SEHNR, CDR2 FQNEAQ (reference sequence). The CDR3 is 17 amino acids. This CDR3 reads CASTPLVPGTNTGELFF. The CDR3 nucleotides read TGTGCCAGCACCCCTCTAGTACCGGGGACGAACACCGGGGAGCTGTTTTTT.

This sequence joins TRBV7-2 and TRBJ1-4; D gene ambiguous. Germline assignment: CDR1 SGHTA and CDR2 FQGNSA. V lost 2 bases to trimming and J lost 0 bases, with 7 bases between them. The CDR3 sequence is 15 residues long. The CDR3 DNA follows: TGTGCCAGCAGCTTACAGCGTACAACTAATGAAAAACTGTTTTTT. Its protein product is CASSLQRTTNEKLFF.

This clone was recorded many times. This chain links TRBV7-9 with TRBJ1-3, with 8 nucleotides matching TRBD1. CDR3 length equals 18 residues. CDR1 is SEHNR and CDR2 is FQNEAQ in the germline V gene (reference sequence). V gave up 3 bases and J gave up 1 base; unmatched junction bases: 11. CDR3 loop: CASSFYGTGRLSGNTIYF. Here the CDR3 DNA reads TGTGCCAGCAGCTTTTACGGGACAGGAAGGTTATCTGGAAACACCATATATTTT.

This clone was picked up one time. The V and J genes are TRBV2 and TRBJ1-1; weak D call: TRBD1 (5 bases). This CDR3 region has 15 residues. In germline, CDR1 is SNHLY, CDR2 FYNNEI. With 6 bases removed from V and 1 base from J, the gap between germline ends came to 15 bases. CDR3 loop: CASRPSWGGNTEAFF. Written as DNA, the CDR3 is TGTGCCAGCAGGCCGAGTTGGGGGGGGAACACTGAAGCTTTCTTT.

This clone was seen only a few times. This chain's CDR3 is CASSYPGGVGYTF. The CDR3 DNA reads TGTGCCAGCAGTTACCCCGGCGGGGTTGGCTACACCTTC. This rearrangement joins TRBV6-5 to TRBJ1-2, with D uncertain. The V gene lost 2 bases and the J gene lost 7 bases, with 11 bases spanning the gap. The germline V gene encodes CDR1 MNHEY and CDR2 SVGAGI. This CDR3 has 13 amino acids.

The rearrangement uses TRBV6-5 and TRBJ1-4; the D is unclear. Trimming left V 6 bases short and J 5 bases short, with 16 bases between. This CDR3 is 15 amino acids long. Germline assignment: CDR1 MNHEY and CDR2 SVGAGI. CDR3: CASRLSGVKNEKLFF. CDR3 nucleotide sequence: TGTGCCAGCAGGTTGTCCGGAGTCAAGAATGAAAAACTGTTTTTT.

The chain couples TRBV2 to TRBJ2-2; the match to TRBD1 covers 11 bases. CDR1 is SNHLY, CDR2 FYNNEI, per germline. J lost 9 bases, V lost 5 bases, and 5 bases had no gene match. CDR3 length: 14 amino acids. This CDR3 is CASSKGQGGWELFF. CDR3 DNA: TGTGCCAGCAGTAAGGGACAGGGGGGTTGGGAGCTGTTTTTT.

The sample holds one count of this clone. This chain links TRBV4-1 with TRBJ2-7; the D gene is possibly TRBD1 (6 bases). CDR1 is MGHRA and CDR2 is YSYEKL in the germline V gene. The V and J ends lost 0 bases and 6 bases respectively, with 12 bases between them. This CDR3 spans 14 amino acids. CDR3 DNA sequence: TGCGCCAGCAGCCAAGAGGGCACAGGGATCGAGCAGTACTTC. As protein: CASSQEGTGIEQYF.

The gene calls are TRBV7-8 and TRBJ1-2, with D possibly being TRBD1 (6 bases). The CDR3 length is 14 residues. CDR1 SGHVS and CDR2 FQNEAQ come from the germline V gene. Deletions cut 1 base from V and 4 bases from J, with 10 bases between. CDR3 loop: CASSLDWTVYGYTF. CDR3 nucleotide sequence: TGTGCCAGCAGCTTAGATTGGACAGTCTATGGCTACACCTTC.